What follows are 8 T cell receptor beta chains derived from one specimen sequenced in a study of monozygotic twins with inflammatory bowel disease. TCRdb re-called the 5' RACE reads, yielding one record per CDR3 amino acid sequence without DNA. Its listing shows approximately 340,000 distinct CDR3 sequences. The sample consisted of blood. The source of these receptors is a human donor with ulcerative colitis or Crohn's disease, or a healthy co-twin of an affected twin (not recorded which).

The chain combines TRBV4-3 with TRBJ1-2. Looked up from germline, CDR1 is LGHNA and CDR2 is YSLEER. CDR3 length: 14 residues. CDR3 sequence: CASSQDAYNYGYTF.

CDR3 sequence: CASSEERPGLLETQYF. This chain uses TRBV2 with TRBJ2-5; TCRdb proposes TRBD2, but this gene call is untestable without DNA. The germline V gene has CDR1 SNHLY and CDR2 FYNNEI. The CDR3 is made up of 16 amino acids.

The rearrangement uses TRBV4-1 and TRBJ2-2; TCRdb indicates TRBD1, and absent DNA this call remains unverified. Germline V gives CDR1 MGHRA, CDR2 YSYEKL. The length of the CDR3 is 18 residues. The CDR3 here is CASSHLSPDRGFTGELFF.

The V and J genes are TRBV4-1 and TRBJ2-5. CDR1 MGHRA and CDR2 YSYEKL come from the germline V gene. There are 15 residues in the CDR3. CDR3 sequence reads: CASSQGIGPQETQYF.

The chain joins TRBV12-3 or TRBV12-4 to TRBJ2-1; lacking DNA, the TRBD1 call made by TCRdb goes unchecked. The CDR3 loop spans 15 amino acids. The chain's CDR3 is CASSRAETSYNEQFF.

The chain employs TRBV30 and TRBJ2-1; TCRdb designates TRBD1, a call that cannot be tested without DNA. The CDR3 spans 13 residues. Germline V gene lookup returns CDR1 GTSNPN and CDR2 SVGIG (reference sequence). The CDR3 loop reads CAWSRDRNNEQFF.

The chain has TRBV11-2 and TRBJ1-1; TCRdb returns TRBD1, unconfirmable since there is no DNA. Germline-derived CDR1 and CDR2 are SGHAT and FQNNGV. The CDR3 is 18 residues long. CDR3 sequence reads: CASSELLGGISMNTEAFF.

This chain joins TRBV20-1 and TRBJ1-2; TCRdb picks TRBD1, but there is no DNA to check that call. This CDR3 contains 15 residues. Germline values: CDR1 DFQATT, CDR2 SNEGSKA (reference sequence). The CDR3 here is CSATRPLSDRNGYTF.